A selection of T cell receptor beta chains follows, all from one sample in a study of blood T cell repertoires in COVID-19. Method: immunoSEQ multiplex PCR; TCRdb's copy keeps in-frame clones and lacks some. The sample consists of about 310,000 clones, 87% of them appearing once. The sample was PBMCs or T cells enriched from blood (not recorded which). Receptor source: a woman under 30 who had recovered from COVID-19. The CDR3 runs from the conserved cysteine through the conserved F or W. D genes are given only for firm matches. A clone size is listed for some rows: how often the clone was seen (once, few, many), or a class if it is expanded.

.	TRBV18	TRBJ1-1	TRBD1	CASSPGQGAEAFF	TGTGCCAGCTCACCCGGACAGGGAGCCGAAGCTTTCTTT
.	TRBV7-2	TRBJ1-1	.	CASSSTGTSDVTEAFF	TGTGCCAGCAGCTCCACCGGGACTTCGGATGTCACTGAAGCTTTCTTT
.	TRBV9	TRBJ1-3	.	CASSVDISSGNTIYF	TGTGCCAGCAGCGTAGACATAAGCTCTGGAAACACCATATATTTT
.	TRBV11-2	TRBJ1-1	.	CASSLLGGTEAFF	TGTGCCAGCAGCTTGCTCGGCGGCACTGAAGCTTTCTTT
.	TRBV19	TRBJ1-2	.	CASSFDYGYTF	TGTGCCAGTAGTTTCGACTATGGCTACACCTTC
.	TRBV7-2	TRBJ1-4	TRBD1	CASSLAKGDSNEKLFF	TGTGCCAGCAGCTTAGCAAAAGGGGACAGTAATGAAAAACTGTTTTTT
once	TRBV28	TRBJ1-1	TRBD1	CASSSSGGNYGAFF	TGTGCCAGCAGTTCGTCAGGGGGCAATTACGGAGCTTTCTTT
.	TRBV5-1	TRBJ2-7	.	CASIALGRSREQYF	TGCGCCAGCATAGCCTTGGGGCGGTCTAGGGAGCAGTACTTC
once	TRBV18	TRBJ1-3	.	CASSPGLQGTGNTIYF	TGTGCCAGCTCACCAGGGTTGCAGGGTACTGGAAACACCATATATTTT
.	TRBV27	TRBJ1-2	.	CASSSWGSIYGYTF	TGTGCCAGCAGTTCCTGGGGCAGCATTTATGGCTACACCTTC